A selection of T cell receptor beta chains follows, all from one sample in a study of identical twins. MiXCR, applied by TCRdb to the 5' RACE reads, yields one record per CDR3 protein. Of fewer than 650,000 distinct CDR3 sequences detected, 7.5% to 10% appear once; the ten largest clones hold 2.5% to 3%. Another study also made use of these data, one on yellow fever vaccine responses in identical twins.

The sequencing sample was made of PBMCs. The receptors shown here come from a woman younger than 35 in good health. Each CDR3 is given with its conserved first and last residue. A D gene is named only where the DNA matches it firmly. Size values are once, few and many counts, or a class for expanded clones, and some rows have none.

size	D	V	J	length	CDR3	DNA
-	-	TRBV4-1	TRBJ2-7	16	CASSPMLDRLAYEQYF	TGCGCCAGCAGCCCCATGTTGGATCGCCTAGCCTACGAGCAGTACTTC
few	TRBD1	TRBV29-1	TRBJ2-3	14	CSAGPADRVDTQYF	TGCAGCGCTGGCCCCGCCGACAGGGTGGATACGCAGTATTTT
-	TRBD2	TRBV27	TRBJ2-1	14	CASSSGLVYNEQFF	TGTGCCAGCAGCTCGGGACTAGTTTACAATGAGCAGTTCTTC
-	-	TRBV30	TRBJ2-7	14	CAWGGGDSSYEQYF	TGTGCCTGGGGAGGGGGGGACAGCTCCTACGAGCAGTACTTC
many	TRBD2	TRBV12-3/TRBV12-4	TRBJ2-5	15	CASSLGRGGLETQYF	TGTGCCAGCAGTTTGGGGCGGGGGGGCCTCGAGACCCAGTACTTC
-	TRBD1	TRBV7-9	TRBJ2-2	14	CASSDRVWTGELFF	TGTGCCAGCTCCGACAGGGTGTGGACCGGGGAGCTGTTTTTT
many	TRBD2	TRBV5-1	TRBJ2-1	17	CASSSTSGGNSYNEQFF	TGCGCCAGCAGCTCGACTAGCGGGGGGAACTCCTACAATGAGCAGTTCTTC
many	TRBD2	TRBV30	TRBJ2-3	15	CAWSAGLAGPDTQYF	TGTGCCTGGAGCGCCGGACTAGCGGGGCCAGATACGCAGTATTTT
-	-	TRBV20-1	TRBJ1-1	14	CSARDRTEAAEAFF	TGCAGTGCTAGAGACCGGACAGAAGCTGCTGAAGCTTTCTTT
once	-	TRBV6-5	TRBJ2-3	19	CASSYDIRAVDPSTDTQYF	TGTGCCAGCAGTTACGACATTCGAGCAGTAGATCCTAGCACAGATACGCAGTATTTT
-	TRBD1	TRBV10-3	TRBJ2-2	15	CAISKSDRDAGELFF	TGTGCCATCAGTAAATCGGACAGGGACGCCGGGGAGCTGTTTTTT
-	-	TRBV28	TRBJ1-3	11	CASSFARGIYF	TGTGCCAGCAGTTTTGCCCGGGGCATATATTTT
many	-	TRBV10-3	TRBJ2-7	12	CAISDGSYEQYF	TGTGCCATCAGCGACGGGTCCTACGAGCAGTACTTC
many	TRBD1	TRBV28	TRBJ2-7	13	CASSINRGLEQYF	TGTGCCAGCAGTATAAACAGGGGGCTCGAGCAGTACTTC
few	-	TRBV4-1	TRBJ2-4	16	CASSQDTGVWENIQYF	TGCGCCAGCAGCCAAGATACCGGGGTATGGGAAAACATTCAGTACTTC
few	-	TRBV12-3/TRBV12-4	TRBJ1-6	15	CASSFFGTHNSPLHF	TGTGCCAGCAGTTTTTTCGGGACACATAATTCACCCCTCCACTTT